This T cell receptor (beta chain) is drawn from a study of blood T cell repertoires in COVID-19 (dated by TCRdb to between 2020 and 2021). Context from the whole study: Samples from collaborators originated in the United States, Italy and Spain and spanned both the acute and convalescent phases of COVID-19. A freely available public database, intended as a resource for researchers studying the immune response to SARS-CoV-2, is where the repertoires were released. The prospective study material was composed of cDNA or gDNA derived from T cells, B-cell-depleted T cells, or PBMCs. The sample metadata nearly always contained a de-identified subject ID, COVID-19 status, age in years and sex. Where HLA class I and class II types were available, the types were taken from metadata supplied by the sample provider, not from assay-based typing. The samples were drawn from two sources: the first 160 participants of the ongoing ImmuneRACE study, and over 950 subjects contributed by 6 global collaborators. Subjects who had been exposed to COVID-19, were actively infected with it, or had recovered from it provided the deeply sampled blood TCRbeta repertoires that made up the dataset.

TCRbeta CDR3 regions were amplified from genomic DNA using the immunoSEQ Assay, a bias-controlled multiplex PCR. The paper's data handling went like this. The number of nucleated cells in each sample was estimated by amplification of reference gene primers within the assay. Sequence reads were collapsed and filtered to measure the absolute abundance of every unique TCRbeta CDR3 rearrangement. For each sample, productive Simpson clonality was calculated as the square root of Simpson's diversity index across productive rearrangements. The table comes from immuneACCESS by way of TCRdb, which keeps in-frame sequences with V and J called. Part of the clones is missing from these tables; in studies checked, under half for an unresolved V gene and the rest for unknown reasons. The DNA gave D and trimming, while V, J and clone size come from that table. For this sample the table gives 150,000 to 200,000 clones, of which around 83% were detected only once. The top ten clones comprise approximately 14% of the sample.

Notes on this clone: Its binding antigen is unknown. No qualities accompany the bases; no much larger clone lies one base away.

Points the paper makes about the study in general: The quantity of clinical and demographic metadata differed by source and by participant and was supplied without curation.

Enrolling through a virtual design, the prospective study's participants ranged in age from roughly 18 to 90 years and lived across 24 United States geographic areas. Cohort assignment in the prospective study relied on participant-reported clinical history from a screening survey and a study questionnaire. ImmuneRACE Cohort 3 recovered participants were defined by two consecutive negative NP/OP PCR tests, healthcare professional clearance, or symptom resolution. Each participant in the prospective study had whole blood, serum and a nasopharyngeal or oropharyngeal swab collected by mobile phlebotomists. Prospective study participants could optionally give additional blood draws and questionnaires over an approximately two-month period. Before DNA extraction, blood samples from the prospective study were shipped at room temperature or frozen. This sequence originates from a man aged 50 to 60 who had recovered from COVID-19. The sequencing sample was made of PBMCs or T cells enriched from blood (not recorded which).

The CDR3 reads as follows: CASSYRASYNEQFF. In nucleotides, the sequence is TGCGCCAGCAGCTACAGGGCTTCCTACAATGAGCAGTTCTTC. The chain was built from TRBV4-1 and TRBJ2-1; a tentative D call is TRBD1 (6 bases match). Trimming takes 5 bases from V and 1 base from J, and the germline ends sit 9 bases apart. The CDR3 goes from the cysteine to the phenylalanine over 14 residues. Kept here is only the CDR3 DNA, which spans 42 bases and is read in frame from base 1. CDR1 MGHRA and CDR2 YSYEKL were looked up in the germline V gene.